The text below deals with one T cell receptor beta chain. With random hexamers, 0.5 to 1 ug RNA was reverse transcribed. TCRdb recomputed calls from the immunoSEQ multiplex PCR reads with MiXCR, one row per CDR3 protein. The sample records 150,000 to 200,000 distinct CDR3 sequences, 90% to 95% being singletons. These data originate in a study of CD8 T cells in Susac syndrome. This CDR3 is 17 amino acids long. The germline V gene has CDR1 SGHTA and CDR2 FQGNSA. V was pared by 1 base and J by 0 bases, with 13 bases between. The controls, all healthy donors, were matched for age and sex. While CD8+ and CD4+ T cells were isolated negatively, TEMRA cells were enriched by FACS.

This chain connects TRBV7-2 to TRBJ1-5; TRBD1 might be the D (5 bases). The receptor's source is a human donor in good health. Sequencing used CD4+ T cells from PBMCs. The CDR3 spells CASSLVGTGYSNQPQHF. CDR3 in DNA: TGTGCCAGCAGCTTAGTCGGTACAGGCTATAGCAATCAGCCCCAGCATTTT.